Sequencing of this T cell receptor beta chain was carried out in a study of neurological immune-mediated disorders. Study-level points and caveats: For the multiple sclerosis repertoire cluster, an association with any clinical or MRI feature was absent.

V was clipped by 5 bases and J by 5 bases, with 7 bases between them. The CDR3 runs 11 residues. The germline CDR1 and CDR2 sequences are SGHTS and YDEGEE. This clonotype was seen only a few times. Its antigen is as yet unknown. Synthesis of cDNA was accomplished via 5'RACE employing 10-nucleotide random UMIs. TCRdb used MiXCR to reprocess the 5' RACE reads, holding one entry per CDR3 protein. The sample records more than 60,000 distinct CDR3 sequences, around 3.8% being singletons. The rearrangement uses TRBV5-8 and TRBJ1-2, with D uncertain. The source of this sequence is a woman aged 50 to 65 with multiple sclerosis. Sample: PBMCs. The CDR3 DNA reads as TGTGCCAGCAGAACGTCGTATGGCTACACCTTC. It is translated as CASRTSYGYTF.